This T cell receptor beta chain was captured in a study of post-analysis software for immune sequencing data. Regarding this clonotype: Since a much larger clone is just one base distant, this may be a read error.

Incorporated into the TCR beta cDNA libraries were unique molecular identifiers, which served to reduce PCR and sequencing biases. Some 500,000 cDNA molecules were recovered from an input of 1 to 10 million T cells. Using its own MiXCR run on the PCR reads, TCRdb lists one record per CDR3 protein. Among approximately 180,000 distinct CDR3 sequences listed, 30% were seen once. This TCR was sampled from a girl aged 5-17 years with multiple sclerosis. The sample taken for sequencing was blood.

The CDR3 reads CAGSLRSGLAGAVYNEQFF. The CDR3 nucleotides read TGTGCCGGCAGTTTAAGGTCCGGACTAGCGGGAGCGGTCTACAATGAGCAGTTCTTC. The chain joins TRBV28 to TRBJ2-1, with 13 positions matching TRBD2. CDR3 length equals 19 residues. The germline gives CDR1 MDHEN, CDR2 SYDVKM.